This T cell receptor beta chain appears in the sequencing data of a study of cytomegalovirus exposure and HLA in healthy donors. The study ran its PCR with 60 Vbeta and 13 Jbeta primers. Generated by immunoSEQ multiplex PCR, the TCRdb table keeps only in-frame clones and is missing some. The sample consists of roughly 150,000 clones, around four fifths of them appearing once. The CDR3 contains 15 residues. Germline V lookup: CDR1 SEHNR, CDR2 FQNEAQ (reference sequence). With 1 base removed from V and 0 bases from J, the gap between germline ends came to 10 bases. This receptor was taken from a boy under 10 years old in good health and CMV-seronegative. The chain carries TRBV7-9 and TRBJ2-7; possible D gene TRBD1, 5 bases. The sample comprised PBMCs. The CDR3 loop reads CASSLDPGSSYEQYF. The CDR3 coding sequence is TGTGCCAGCAGCTTAGACCCAGGGTCCTCCTACGAGCAGTACTTC.